A single sample is the source of the 22 T cell receptor beta chains below, sequenced in a study of blood T cell repertoires in COVID-19. Here immunoSEQ multiplex PCR was the method, and the copy in TCRdb shows in-frame clones only, minus some. The sample has over 65,000 clones, approximately 86% seen once. What was sequenced was peripheral blood. Every receptor here comes from a human donor in a cohort sampled during active COVID-19.

J is TRBJ1-5 and V is TRBV2; 7 bases are shared with TRBD1. Germline V gene lookup returns CDR1 SNHLY and CDR2 FYNNEI. The CDR3 sequence is 14 residues long. V dropped 6 bases and J dropped 2; count of bases not matched to a gene: 4. CDR3 amino acids: CASRSQGGNQPQHF. The DNA for the CDR3 is TGTGCCAGCAGGAGTCAGGGGGGCAATCAGCCCCAGCATTTT.

This chain uses TRBV23-1 with TRBJ2-7, with TRBD1 identical over 9 bases. TRBV23-1 is an ORF, with its function uncertain. The V segment lost 2 bases and the J segment 4 bases; nucleotides outside the gene matches: 6. The CDR3 has 15 amino acids. Here the CDR3 DNA reads TGCGCCAGCAGTCAAGACCGGGACAGGGAATACGAGCAGTACTTC. As protein: CASSQDRDREYEQYF.

In this sample, this clone turned up many times. The chain recombines TRBV2 with TRBJ1-4; D remains ambiguous. This CDR3 has 16 residues. The V end lost 8 bases, the J end lost 0 bases, and 16 bases lay between the germline ends. CDR1 is SNHLY, CDR2 FYNNEI, per germline. CDR3 sequence: CASQNEMGATNEKLFF. DNA of the CDR3: TGTGCCAGCCAGAATGAGATGGGCGCAACTAATGAAAAACTGTTTTTT.

The chain has TRBV30 and TRBJ1-2, with D perhaps TRBD1 (5 bases). Trimming stripped 4 bases from V and 2 bases from J, with 11 bases between. CDR1 is GTSNPN, CDR2 SVGIG, per germline (reference sequence). The CDR3 covers 13 residues. DNA for the CDR3: TGTGCCTGGACGCCAGGGATCAACTATGGCTACACCTTC. Its protein product is CAWTPGINYGYTF.

This clone was recorded once. The genes are TRBV7-2 and TRBJ1-1; possibly TRBD1 for D (6 bases). The V gene lost 5 bases and the J gene lost 4 bases, with 14 bases spanning the gap. The germline V gene has CDR1 SGHTA and CDR2 FQGNSA. This CDR3 region has 14 residues. DNA of the CDR3: TGTGCCAGCAGCGGGCAGGGGAGTATCACTGAAGCTTTCTTT. Translated, it gives CASSGQGSITEAFF.

V is TRBV5-1 and J is TRBJ2-1, with TRBD1 matching over 7 bases. There are 15 residues in the CDR3. The germline V gene has CDR1 SGHRS and CDR2 YFSETQ. Trimming removed 1 base from V and 6 bases from J; junction bases left unmatched: 7. In DNA form, the CDR3 reads TGCGCCAGCAGCTTGAAAGGGGGCCTTAGCAATGAGCAGTTCTTC. Protein product: CASSLKGGLSNEQFF.

This clone was observed once. V is TRBV28 and J is TRBJ2-1, with 9 bases fitting TRBD2. This CDR3 contains 14 residues. CDR1 MDHEN and CDR2 SYDVKM come from the germline V gene. Unmatched junction bases numbered 11, after V lost 8 bases and J lost 9 bases. Here the CDR3 reads CASLGGGAVAEQFF. The CDR3 bases are TGTGCCAGCTTAGGCGGGGGGGCCGTTGCTGAGCAGTTCTTC.

This chain joins TRBV19 and TRBJ2-5, with 10 bases fitting TRBD1. This CDR3 region has 15 residues. Germline V gene sequence: CDR1 LNHDA, CDR2 SQIVND (reference sequence). Unmatched junction bases numbered 7, after V lost 4 bases and J lost 5 bases. CDR3 loop: CASSTRDRGGETQYF. Written as DNA, the CDR3 is TGTGCCAGTAGTACCCGGGACAGGGGTGGTGAGACCCAGTACTTC.

The chain uses TRBV14 and TRBJ2-7; D remains unclear. The V end was cut by 0 bases, the J end by 0 bases, with 9 bases between. Germline lookup yields CDR1 SGHDN and CDR2 FVKESK. This CDR3 is built from 15 residues. This chain's CDR3 is CASSQDSVRSYEQYF. The CDR3 region has the DNA TGTGCCAGCAGCCAAGATTCGGTCCGCTCCTACGAGCAGTACTTC.

The J gene is TRBJ2-3, the V gene TRBV28, with D unclear. CDR3 size: 12 residues. V was trimmed by 5 bases and J by 2 bases, leaving 5 bases between them. Germline V gene sequence: CDR1 MDHEN, CDR2 SYDVKM. The CDR3 protein is CASSLNTDTQYF. The CDR3, as DNA: TGTGCCAGCAGTCTAAACACAGATACGCAGTATTTT.

The chain employs TRBV12-3 or TRBV12-4 and TRBJ1-2; D is unresolved. This CDR3 is 12 amino acids long. The V gene lost 0 bases and the J gene lost 8 bases, with 7 bases spanning the gap. This CDR3 is CASSLAGSGYTF. CDR3 sequence (DNA): TGTGCCAGCAGTTTAGCAGGGAGCGGCTACACCTTC.

The chain links TRBV27 to TRBJ1-2; the match to TRBD1 covers 9 bases. This CDR3 region has 13 residues. Germline assignment: CDR1 MNHEY and CDR2 SMNVEV (reference sequence). V trimming: 6 bases; J trimming: 3 bases; junction bases outside the gene matches: 2. The chain's CDR3 is CASRGQGYYGYTF. For the CDR3, the DNA is TGTGCCAGCAGGGGACAGGGCTACTATGGCTACACCTTC.

V and J are TRBV9 and TRBJ2-2; D is undetermined. CDR1 and CDR2 from the germline V gene are SGDLS and YYNGEE. V lost 1 base and J 5 bases, leaving 6 bases between the germline ends. The CDR3 runs 13 residues. The CDR3 region has the DNA TGTGCCAGCAGCGTACGTTTAACCGGGGAGCTGTTTTTT. Protein sequence: CASSVRLTGELFF.

CDR3 in amino acids: CASSRVIGLAEYEQYF. CDR3 bases: TGTGCCAGCTCGCGAGTAATCGGACTAGCGGAATACGAGCAGTACTTC. The chain employs TRBV7-9 and TRBJ2-7; 10 nucleotides align to TRBD2. From germline, CDR1 is SEHNR and CDR2 FQNEAQ (reference sequence). The junction had 14 bases not matched to a gene; V was cut back by 8 bases and J by 4 bases. The CDR3 length is 16 residues.

The chain couples TRBV7-2 to TRBJ1-1, with 7 positions matching TRBD1. The V segment lost 5 bases and the J segment 6 bases; nucleotides outside the gene matches: 12. The germline V gene encodes CDR1 SGHTA and CDR2 FQGNSA. This CDR3 contains 15 residues. The CDR3 DNA is TGTGCCAGCAGCGAAGAACGATTGACAGGGTCTGAAGCTTTCTTT. As protein: CASSEERLTGSEAFF.

V is TRBV20-1 and J is TRBJ2-3; a weak D match, TRBD1 (6 bases). This CDR3 has 10 residues. The V end was cut by 8 bases, the J end by 3 bases, with 6 bases between. The V gene's germline CDR1 is DFQATT and CDR2 SNEGSKA (reference sequence). The CDR3 DNA reads as TGCAGTACAGGGACAGATACGCAGTATTTT. This gives the protein CSTGTDTQYF.

The chain combines TRBV10-3 with TRBJ1-6, with TRBD1 matching 7 bases. The CDR3 loop spans 14 amino acids. Per the germline V gene, CDR1 is ENHRY and CDR2 is SYGVKD. Unmatched junction bases numbered 3, after V lost 0 bases and J lost 10 bases. The CDR3 loop reads CAISESGQYSPLHF. The CDR3 coding sequence is TGTGCCATCAGTGAGTCGGGACAGTACTCACCCCTCCACTTT.

This rearrangement joins TRBV7-8 to TRBJ1-3; the D gene is possibly TRBD1 (5 bases). V lost 4 bases and J 0 bases, leaving 13 bases between the germline ends. Germline CDR1 SGHVS, CDR2 FQNEAQ. CDR3 size: 16 residues. The CDR3 nucleotides read TGTGCCAGCAGCTCCTATGACAGAGACTCTGGAAACACCATATATTTT. Its translation: CASSSYDRDSGNTIYF.

Only one count was recorded for this clone. The chain links TRBV5-6 to TRBJ2-2; D not resolved. The germline CDR1 and CDR2 sequences are SGHDT and YYEEEE. Trimming took off 2 bases at V and 2 bases at J, with 7 bases between the two ends. The CDR3 is made up of 14 amino acids. CDR3 bases: TGTGCCAGCAGCTTTGGGCGCAACACCGGGGAGCTGTTTTTT. This gives the protein CASSFGRNTGELFF.

This chain uses TRBV18 with TRBJ2-3, with D possibly being TRBD2 (7 bases). The CDR3 consists of 15 residues. Germline CDR1 and CDR2: KGHSH and LQKENI. The V end lost 3 bases, the J end lost 2 bases, and 12 bases lay between the germline ends. CDR3 sequence: CASSPLAGATDTQYF. DNA for the CDR3: TGTGCCAGCTCACCGCTCGCGGGGGCCACAGATACGCAGTATTTT. The full variable domain, rest sourced from reference TRBV18 and TRBJ2-3, is NAGVMQNPRHLVRRRGQEARLRCSPMKGHSHVYWYRQLPEEGLKFMVYLQKENIIDESGMPKERFSAEFPKEGPSILRIQQVVRGDSAAYFCASSPLAGATDTQYFGPGTRLTVL.

The chain links TRBV2 to TRBJ1-4, with D possibly TRBD1 on 6 matching bases. The CDR3 is 15 residues long. Germline V CDR1 and CDR2: SNHLY, FYNNEI. V was cut by 6 bases and J by 8 bases, with 19 bases left in between. CDR3: CASRDPGHGSEKLFF. In DNA, the CDR3 is TGTGCCAGCAGGGACCCGGGACACGGCTCCGAAAAACTGTTTTTT.

The V gene is TRBV7-7, the J gene TRBJ2-3; 11 bases are a match to TRBD1. CDR3 length: 17 amino acids. From germline, CDR1 is SSHAT and CDR2 FNYEAQ (reference sequence). J was trimmed by 4 bases and V by 5 bases; bases with no gene match: 11. DNA of the CDR3: TGTGCCAGCAGCAGAACGATACCGGGACAGGGGGCAGATACGCAGTATTTT. Amino acid sequence: CASSRTIPGQGADTQYF.